This TCR beta chain was captured in a study of T-cell reconstitution after alpha-beta-depleted transplantation in children. This clonotype was observed at least ten times. The germline V gene encodes CDR1 LGHDT and CDR2 YNNKEL (reference sequence). This CDR3 contains 14 residues. V gave up 1 base and J gave up 8 bases, with 12 bases separating them. TCRbeta library preparation incorporated unique molecular identifiers. In TCRdb, the PCR reads were re-called with MiXCR into one record per CDR3 protein. The sample includes roughly 200,000 distinct CDR3 sequences, approximately 9% of them seen just once.

The rearrangement uses TRBV3-1 and TRBJ2-1, with D unclear. Source: PBMCs from the stem cell graft donor, taken from the stem cell graft. This TCR derives from a human donor who donated a stem cell graft to a child with acute lymphoblastic leukemia. In DNA, the CDR3 is TGTGCCAGCAGCCAAGTTCCAGAAAAGTATGAGCAGTTCTTC. It codes for CASSQVPEKYEQFF.